The sequence of this T cell receptor beta chain was determined in a study of T-cell reconstitution after alpha-beta-depleted transplantation in children. A library of TCRbeta sequences, prepared with unique molecular identifiers, was generated. TCRdb itself ran the PCR reads through MiXCR, one entry per CDR3 protein. The table lists hundreds of thousands of distinct CDR3 sequences, about 14% of them singletons. The CDR3 runs 15 residues. Trimming stripped 3 bases from V and 0 bases from J, with 9 bases between. Germline V gives CDR1 SGHDN, CDR2 FVKESK. Sample: PBMCs, taken from the stem cell graft. This receptor was identified in a human donor who donated a stem cell graft to a child with Fanconi anemia. This sequence joins TRBV14 and TRBJ2-1; D is unclear. CDR3 nucleotides: TGTGCCAGCAGCCAGGAATTGAGCTCCTACAATGAGCAGTTCTTC. Translated, it gives CASSQELSSYNEQFF.